This TCR beta chain was recovered during a study of long-term antiretroviral therapy in people with HIV (dated by TCRdb to the early 2020s). Background for the entire study: The earliest samples were collected roughly a decade before the 2015 WHO recommendation for immediate ART, at a time when ART was usually postponed until CD4 counts fell. No cross-contamination during QIAcube processing was seen in test extractions of a monoclonal T-cell line run alongside a few dozen polyclonal samples. A retrospective serial study tested whether changes in peripheral blood TRB repertoire composition and diversity were associated with ART initiation and durable HIV suppression. From 25 to 30 adults with confirmed HIV infection, the cohort provided approximately 210 cryopreserved PBMC samples, gathered serially across a mean of about six years (range 1-12). Among the 30 to 35 participants with HIV, about a dozen were female. Findings and caveats that apply to the study as a whole: At every time point, the repertoire was dominated by expanded TRB clones first identified before ART initiation, although this dominance fluctuated and, in many PLHIV, declined after ART. CDR3 length ranges in HIV repertoires were narrower than in controls, and network structure suggested an antigen-experienced repertoire with only a slight naive shift after ART. Starting ART was linked to a significant rise in TRB diversity, yet even after long-term ART the diversity remained significantly lower than in transplant donor controls. The samples were dated from about 2003 to 2018, and the ART regimens that were used may be less effective than current ART regimens. Because cell numbers in pre-ART samples were limited, unsorted PBMC were profiled instead of sorted CD4+ and CD8+ T cells. Owing to limited PBMC availability, only the TCR beta chain was sequenced, without alpha chain pairing. Inferences about post-ART repertoire changes were limited because no data were available on ART adherence, viral resistance or therapy changes.

To be included, a participant needed at least one PBMC sample from before ART initiation plus at least two post-ART samples. Treatment was received in the United States of America by all participants with HIV. Before DNA extraction, cryopreserved samples of roughly 0.95-10 million PBMC were thawed and washed. At the time of the earliest PBMC sample, participants with HIV were aged between about 23 and 54 years. PBMC samples were contributed by each participant from 1-4 timepoints before ART initiation and 2-8 timepoints after ART initiation, with a median of 7 samples. Serial HIV viral load, CD4+ T-cell count, ART history and demographic data were obtained for every participant. Genomic DNA was extracted from unsorted PBMC with a Qiagen kit on a QIAcube, processed in batches of 12 samples. This clone appeared a single time. It lacks a known antigen. Base qualities are not provided; no much larger clone lies one nucleotide away.

From cysteine to phenylalanine, the CDR3 is 14 amino acids long. Only CDR3 DNA remains: 42 bases, in frame from the first base. The germline V gene sets CDR1 to MDHEN and CDR2 to SYDVKM. Trimming removed 7 bases from V and 7 bases from J, leaving 19 bases between the germline ends. The immunoSEQ hsTCRB v3.0 assay was used at survey level resolution to sequence the TRB variable region. The target sequencing depth for TRB was roughly 40,000-55,000 T-cell genomes per sample. An Illumina MiSeq with a v3 150-cycle kit was used to sequence the pooled TRB libraries. As for the original processing: Analysis of repertoires was carried out in R inside a reproducible Nextflow workflow spanning QC, data transformation and analysis. LymphoSeq2, an R package for exploring AIRR-Seq data, was used to implement custom analyses. A few samples that yielded fewer than 5000 total TRB sequences were excluded, so that fewer than 250 HIV repertoires were analyzed. Of the roughly 180 retained HIV repertoires, 59 were collected before and roughly 130 after ART initiation. Each repertoire was downsampled to 5000 TRB nucleotide sequences, and summary statistics were averaged across 100 downsampling iterations. The analysis kept only TRB sequences whose CDR3 regions were at least seven amino acids long. Diversity was assessed using a clonality score derived from Shannon entropy and using the Gini coefficient. Repertoire networks linked the top 5000 CDR3 amino acid sequences whenever two sequences differed by an edit distance of one. Antigen specificity groups and MHC restriction were predicted for TRB CDR3 amino acid sequences with GLIPH2. CDR3 amino acid sequences were matched against VDJdb and McPAS-TCR to flag known CMV, EBV, HIV or tissue antigen associations. Pre-ART, post-ART and control groups were compared with Wilcoxon signed-rank tests and Holm-Bonferroni correction. TCRdb's version of the immuneACCESS table is confined to in-frame rearrangements and falls short of the full clone set. An unresolved V gene accounts for under half of the shortfall where checked; the remainder is of unknown origin. V and J calls and clone size are as listed in that table; D and trimming were resolved from the DNA. The sample has about 39,000 clones on record, more than 80% of them singletons. The ten biggest clones cover 5.5% to 6.5% of the sample.

The sample was unsorted PBMCs, taken 3.1 years after starting antiretroviral therapy. This TCR was sampled from a woman aged 50 to 65 with HIV. The rearranged chain carries TRBV28 and TRBJ1-2; possibly the D gene is TRBD1, per 5 matching bases. The sequence in DNA is TGTGCCAGCACTCCTCCGGGACTTTCCGTTGGCTACACCTTC. This yields the protein CASTPPGLSVGYTF.